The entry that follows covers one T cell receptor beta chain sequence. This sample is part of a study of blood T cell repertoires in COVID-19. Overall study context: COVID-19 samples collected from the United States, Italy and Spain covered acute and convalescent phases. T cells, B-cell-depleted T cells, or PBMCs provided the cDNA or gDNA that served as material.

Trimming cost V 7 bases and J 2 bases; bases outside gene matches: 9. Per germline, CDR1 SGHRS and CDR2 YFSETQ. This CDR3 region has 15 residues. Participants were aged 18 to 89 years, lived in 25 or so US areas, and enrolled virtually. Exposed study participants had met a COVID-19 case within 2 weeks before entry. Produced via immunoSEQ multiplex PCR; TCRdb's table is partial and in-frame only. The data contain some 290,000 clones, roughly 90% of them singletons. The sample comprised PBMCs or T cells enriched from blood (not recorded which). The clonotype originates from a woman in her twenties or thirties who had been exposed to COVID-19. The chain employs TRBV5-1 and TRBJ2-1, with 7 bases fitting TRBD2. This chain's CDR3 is CASLTGGSPYNEQFF. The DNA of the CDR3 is TGCGCCAGCCTAACGGGGGGATCTCCCTACAATGAGCAGTTCTTC.